The present T cell receptor (beta chain) was sequenced within a study of blood T cell repertoires in COVID-19. Study at large: T cells, B-cell-depleted T cells, or PBMCs provided the cDNA or gDNA that served as material.

Source study methods: Nucleated cell counts were estimated from reference gene primer amplification. Repertoires were generated with immunoSEQ multiplex PCR, while TCRdb's copy carries only in-frame clones and drops some. V, J and clone size were drawn from that table, and D and trimming were deduced from the DNA. This table holds over 70,000 clones, 60% to 80% found once. With 0 bases removed from V and 0 bases from J, the gap between germline ends came to 9 bases. CDR3 size: 16 residues. CDR1 is LNHNV, CDR2 YYDKDF, per germline (reference sequence). A Seattle source enrolled patients during active infection and followed them longitudinally.

The genes are TRBV15 and TRBJ1-3; D is uncertain. This receptor was obtained from a man between 65 and 80 years old with COVID-19, enrolled during active disease. Sequenced: peripheral blood. Here the CDR3 DNA reads TGTGCCACCAGCAGAGATAGACTCAACTCTGGAAACACCATATATTTT. Its translation is CATSRDRLNSGNTIYF.